This T cell receptor (beta chain) was recovered during a study of PD-1 blockade in classical Hodgkin lymphoma. The data were produced by immunoSEQ multiplex PCR, yet TCRdb's version contains in-frame clones alone and is incomplete. The sample shows roughly 20,000 clones, approximately 72% of them seen only once. The CDR3 spans 16 residues. Germline V lookup: CDR1 WSHSY, CDR2 SAAADI. Trimming pared 1 base from V and 3 bases from J, leaving 16 bases between. Time point in this sample: cycle 4 day 1 (C4D1), after 5 to 7 weeks of nivolumab. Patients all relapsed after autologous stem cell transplantation, and there was variation in brentuximab vedotin exposure. Using magnetic negative selection, the CD4+ T cells were separated out of thawed PBMCs. Complete response, partial response or progressive disease constituted the best response categories observed. Study-level findings and limits: With respect to the repertoire differences, their causes, possibly disease activity or prior therapy, remain undefined. Complete responders started with a diversity level that resembled newly diagnosed patients at baseline. Relapsed/refractory patients reportedly had the lowest baseline TCR diversity, below newly diagnosed patients, who were below healthy donors.

Of note for this clone: As yet, its antigen is unknown.

The clonotype was recovered from a human donor with classical Hodgkin lymphoma. The sequenced sample was CD4+ T cells from blood, obtained before the fourth cycle of nivolumab. The rearrangement joins TRBV10-2 to TRBJ2-7; D not resolved. CDR3 sequence: CASSELGSPQFYEQYV. As DNA, the CDR3 is TGCGCCAGCAGTGAGTTAGGGTCCCCGCAATTCTACGAGCAGTACGTC.